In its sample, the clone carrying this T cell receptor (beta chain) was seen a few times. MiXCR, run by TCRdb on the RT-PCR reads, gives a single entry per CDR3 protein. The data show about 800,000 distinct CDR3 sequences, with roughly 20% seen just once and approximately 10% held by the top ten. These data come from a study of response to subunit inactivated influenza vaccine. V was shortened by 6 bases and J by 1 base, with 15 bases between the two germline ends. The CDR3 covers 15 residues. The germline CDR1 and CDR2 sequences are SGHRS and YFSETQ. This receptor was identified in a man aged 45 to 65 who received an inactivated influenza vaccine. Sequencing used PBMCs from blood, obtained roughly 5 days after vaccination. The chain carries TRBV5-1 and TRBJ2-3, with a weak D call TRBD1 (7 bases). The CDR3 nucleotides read TGCGCCAGCACCCTTCGGGGGACAGGCACAGATACGCAGTATTTT. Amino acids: CASTLRGTGTDTQYF.